These 29 T cell receptor beta chains share one sample of origin, sequenced in a study of shared clonotypes between healthy human individuals. Naive CD8 cells lacked CD45RO and underwent positive selection for CCR7, leaving out terminally differentiated effector memory CD45RA+ cells. Sequenced by immunoSEQ multiplex PCR; TCRdb stores in-frame clones only, minus some. The sample contains 1.5 million to 2.5 million clones, less than 95% of which appear only once. Input material: naive CD8+ T cells sorted from blood. The receptors here all came from a man younger than 35 in good health.

The V gene is TRBV6-6, the J gene TRBJ2-1; the D gene is possibly TRBD1 (5 bases). Germline CDR1 is MNHNY and CDR2 is SVGAGI (reference sequence). The CDR3 spans 15 residues. V was pared by 2 bases and J by 8 bases, with 16 bases between. CDR3 DNA: TGTGCCAGCAGTTACGATGGCGCAGGGAAGGATGAGCAGTTCTTC. As protein: CASSYDGAGKDEQFF.

This sequence joins TRBV15 and TRBJ2-5; the match to TRBD1 covers 7 bases. The CDR3 contains 13 residues. Trimming took 8 bases from V and 2 from J; bases not matched to a gene: 5. The V gene's germline CDR1 is LNHNV and CDR2 YYDKDF (reference sequence). The CDR3 is CATAGTEQETQYF. Here the CDR3 DNA reads TGTGCCACCGCTGGGACAGAGCAAGAGACCCAGTACTTC.

The J gene is TRBJ2-1, the V gene TRBV18; 7 bases map to TRBD2. J was trimmed by 0 bases and V by 4 bases; bases with no gene match: 6. This CDR3 contains 16 residues. Germline V gene data show CDR1 as KGHSH and CDR2 as LQKENI. DNA of the CDR3: TGTGCCAGCTCACGCTTAGCGGGCCTCTCCTACAATGAGCAGTTCTTC. Translated: CASSRLAGLSYNEQFF.

The rearrangement joins TRBV12-5 to TRBJ2-7, with TRBD1 matching over 7 bases. Germline V gene data show CDR1 as LGHNT and CDR2 as FRNRAP. The CDR3 totals 13 residues. V lost 5 bases, J lost 6 bases, and 7 bases stayed unmatched. The CDR3 DNA is TGTGCTAGTGGTCCAGGACAGGCCCTCGAGCAGTACTTC. Protein product: CASGPGQALEQYF.

This clone was seen just once. The chain carries TRBV4-2 and TRBJ1-1, with a weak D call TRBD1 (6 bases). The germline V gene encodes CDR1 LGHNA and CDR2 YNFKEQ. The CDR3 runs 14 residues. V lost 4 bases to trimming and J lost 4 bases, with 13 bases between them. CDR3 in amino acids: CASSPVGGFTEAFF. The CDR3, as DNA: TGTGCCAGCAGCCCAGTGGGGGGCTTCACTGAAGCTTTCTTT.

The V and J genes are TRBV9 and TRBJ2-1; 10 positions agree with TRBD2. This CDR3 contains 16 residues. The J segment lost 9 bases and the V segment lost 4 bases, leaving 13 bases of the junction unmatched. In germline, CDR1 is SGDLS, CDR2 YYNGEE. The CDR3 DNA follows: TGTGCCAGCAGCCCAGCTAGGCTAGCGGGAGCGGCTGAGCAGTTCTTC. Encoded protein: CASSPARLAGAAEQFF.

The chain couples TRBV9 to TRBJ1-2, with 9 nucleotides matching TRBD1. V was pared by 2 bases and J by 4 bases, with 6 bases of the junction left unmatched. In germline, CDR1 is SGDLS, CDR2 YYNGEE. The CDR3 has 15 residues. The CDR3 nucleotides are TGTGCCAGCAGCGTGGACAGGGGTTCCCTCTATGGCTACACCTTC. Protein product: CASSVDRGSLYGYTF. Based on the CDR3 plus reference TRBV9 and TRBJ1-2, the full variable domain is DSGVTQTPKHLITATGQRVTLRCSPRSGDLSVYWYQQSLDQGLQFLIQYYNGEERAKGNILERFSAQQFPDLHSELNLSSLELGDSALYFCASSVDRGSLYGYTFGSGTRLTVV.

The chain combines TRBV11-2 with TRBJ2-7; 9 bases line up with TRBD1. Per the germline V gene, CDR1 is SGHAT and CDR2 is FQNNGV. After removal of 1 base from V and 6 bases from J, the junction contained 10 bases not matched to a gene. CDR3 length equals 16 residues. CDR3 loop: CASSLGPGTGYGEQYF. CDR3 DNA sequence: TGTGCCAGCAGCTTAGGCCCCGGGACAGGGTACGGCGAGCAGTACTTC.

V and J are TRBV6-1 and TRBJ2-5, with 12 bases aligning to TRBD2. The junction had 4 bases not matched to a gene; V was cut back by 6 bases and J by 8 bases. Germline lookup yields CDR1 MNHNS and CDR2 SASEGT. The CDR3 spans 13 residues. The CDR3 reads CASRRLAGETQYF. DNA for the CDR3: TGTGCCAGCAGAAGACTAGCGGGAGAAACCCAGTACTTC.

This clone was observed a handful of times. In DNA form, the CDR3 reads TGTGCCTGGAGTCCGGGGGTCTCAACTTTCTTT. Its translation is CAWSPGVSTFF. The chain uses TRBV30 and TRBJ1-1, with D perhaps matching TRBD1 (5 bases). Germline CDR1 GTSNPN, CDR2 SVGIG (reference sequence). V was trimmed by 2 bases and J by 12 bases, leaving 13 bases between them. The CDR3 contains 11 residues. Full variable domain (remainder filled in from reference TRBV30 and TRBJ1-1): SQTIHQWPATLVQPVGSPLSLECTVEGTSNPNLYWYRQAAGRGLQLLFYSVGIGQISSEVPQNLSASRPQDRQFILSSKKLLLSDSGFYLCAWSPGVSTFFGQGTRLTVV.

This sequence joins TRBV27 and TRBJ2-1; 7 bases map to TRBD2. V was clipped by 2 bases and J by 5 bases; unmatched bases: 6. In germline, CDR1 is MNHEY, CDR2 SMNVEV (reference sequence). CDR3 length: 15 amino acids. The CDR3 is CASSLTGTTNNEQFF. The CDR3 nucleotides are TGTGCCAGCAGTTTAACTGGGACTACAAACAATGAGCAGTTCTTC.

The gene calls are TRBV9 and TRBJ2-5; D gene unclear. With 3 bases removed from V and 5 bases from J, the gap between germline ends came to 20 bases. CDR1 and CDR2 (germline): SGDLS, YYNGEE. The CDR3 contains 16 residues. This chain's CDR3 is CASSAGPELGRETQYF. Written as DNA, the CDR3 is TGTGCCAGCAGCGCAGGCCCCGAACTCGGTCGGGAGACCCAGTACTTC. The variable domain in full, with the rest retrieved from reference TRBV9 and TRBJ2-5, is DSGVTQTPKHLITATGQRVTLRCSPRSGDLSVYWYQQSLDQGLQFLIQYYNGEERAKGNILERFSAQQFPDLHSELNLSSLELGDSALYFCASSAGPELGRETQYFGPGTRLLVL.

The rearrangement joins TRBV7-9 to TRBJ1-1, with D unresolved. The CDR3 extends over 15 amino acids. In germline, CDR1 is SEHNR, CDR2 FQNEAQ (reference sequence). V lost 1 base and J lost 6, with 15 bases in between. CDR3 DNA sequence: TGTGCCAGCAGCTTAGTGTCGGGTGTCACCGCTGAAGCTTTCTTT. It codes for CASSLVSGVTAEAFF.

The chain recombines TRBV28 with TRBJ1-2; no clear D gene. Germline values: CDR1 MDHEN, CDR2 SYDVKM. Trimming took off 6 bases at V and 5 bases at J, with 16 bases between the two ends. This CDR3 has 14 amino acids. This chain's CDR3 is CASSSLRANYGYTF. As DNA, the CDR3 is TGTGCCAGCAGCTCTTTGCGGGCGAATTATGGCTACACCTTC.

This clone is a singleton in its sample. The chain combines TRBV30 with TRBJ2-2, with D perhaps given as TRBD1 or TRBD2 (5 bases each). The CDR3 spans 14 residues. In germline, CDR1 is GTSNPN, CDR2 SVGIG (reference sequence). The V gene lost 4 bases and the J gene lost 8 bases, with 17 bases spanning the gap. The CDR3 DNA reads as TGTGCCTGGAACTACGGGACCTCAGAGGGGGAGCTGTTTTTT. It translates to CAWNYGTSEGELFF.

The chain employs TRBV15 and TRBJ1-4, with a possible D match to TRBD1 (5 bases). This CDR3 is 15 amino acids long. Germline V CDR1 and CDR2: LNHNV, YYDKDF (reference sequence). The V and J ends lost 0 bases and 3 bases respectively, with 8 bases between them. CDR3 in DNA: TGTGCCACCAGCAGAGACAGGGCTCCTAATGAAAAACTGTTTTTT. This translates into CATSRDRAPNEKLFF.

The chain has TRBV5-4 and TRBJ1-1; D remains ambiguous. The CDR3 has 15 residues. Germline V lookup: CDR1 SGHNT, CDR2 YYREEE (reference sequence). With 2 bases removed from V and 1 base from J, the gap between germline ends came to 12 bases. The CDR3 region is CASSFWSASNTEAFF. The CDR3 nucleotides read TGTGCCAGCAGCTTTTGGTCAGCCTCGAACACTGAAGCTTTCTTT.

This clone was recorded only once. The V and J genes are TRBV30 and TRBJ2-1; TRBD2 agrees at 7 bases. This CDR3 has 12 amino acids. Per the germline V gene, CDR1 is GTSNPN and CDR2 is SVGIG (reference sequence). V dropped 7 bases and J dropped 2; count of bases not matched to a gene: 2. CDR3 nucleotide sequence: TGTGCCTTACTAGCGCCCTACAATGAGCAGTTCTTC. It yields the protein CALLAPYNEQFF.

The chain employs TRBV7-9 and TRBJ2-7; 9 bases fit TRBD1. The trim removed 4 bases at V and 1 base at J, leaving 8 bases unmatched. CDR1 and CDR2 from the germline V gene are SEHNR and FQNEAQ (reference sequence). The CDR3 consists of 16 residues. The CDR3 reads CASSWIDGQGSYEQYF. The CDR3 bases are TGTGCCAGCAGCTGGATAGACGGACAGGGGTCCTACGAGCAGTACTTC. Full variable domain (missing parts from reference TRBV7-9 and TRBJ2-7): DTGVSQNPRHKITKRGQNVTFRCDPISEHNRLYWYRQTLGQGPEFLTYFQNEAQLEKSRLLSDRFSAERPKGSFSTLEIQRTEQGDSAMYLCASSWIDGQGSYEQYFGPGTRLTVT.

For the CDR3, the DNA is TGTGCCAGCAGCATTCCGACTAGCGGGGAATCCCAAGAGACCCAGTACTTC. Encoded protein: CASSIPTSGESQETQYF. The rearrangement links TRBV9 to TRBJ2-5, with 11 positions matching TRBD2. The CDR3 spans 17 residues. Per the germline V gene, CDR1 is SGDLS and CDR2 is YYNGEE. J gave up 1 base and V 4 bases, and 9 bases lay outside the gene matches.

Comments on this clone: The sample contains more than one DNA sequence encoding this CDR3. The rearrangement joins TRBV27 to TRBJ1-1, with 9 bases identical to TRBD1. CDR3 length equals 16 residues. J lost 5 bases, V lost 0 bases, and 7 bases had no gene match. CDR1 MNHEY and CDR2 SMNVEV come from the germline V gene (reference sequence). CDR3 residues: CASSLSPGTGYTEAFF. The DNA of the CDR3 is TGTGCCAGCAGTTTATCACCCGGGACAGGGTATACTGAAGCTTTCTTT.

This chain connects TRBV2 to TRBJ1-2; perhaps TRBD1 as D (5 bases). Trimming cost V 7 bases and J 2 bases, with 14 bases left between them. CDR3 length: 14 amino acids. Germline CDR1 is SNHLY and CDR2 is FYNNEI. CDR3 nucleotide sequence: TGTGCCAGCAAGAAGAAACAGGTGAACTATGGCTACACCTTC. Translated, it gives CASKKKQVNYGYTF.

The chain carries TRBV27 and TRBJ2-7; tentatively, D is TRBD1 (6 bases). Germline CDR1 reads MNHEY; CDR2 reads SMNVEV (reference sequence). Trimming removed 5 bases from V and 4 bases from J, with 21 bases in between. This CDR3 region has 16 residues. CDR3 DNA sequence: TGTGCCAGCAGTCCGCCCCATACAGGGACCTTTTACGAGCAGTACTTC. Translated: CASSPPHTGTFYEQYF.

V and J are TRBV7-9 and TRBJ1-5; D is unclear. Deletions cut 2 bases from V and 6 bases from J, with 5 bases between. The CDR3 consists of 12 residues. CDR1 SEHNR and CDR2 FQNEAQ come from the germline V gene (reference sequence). The CDR3 region has the DNA TGTGCCAGCAGCTTATTCAGTCAGCCCCAGCATTTT. Translating gives CASSLFSQPQHF.

The V gene is TRBV7-6, the J gene TRBJ1-4; D is unresolved. Germline values: CDR1 SGHVS, CDR2 FNYEAQ. The CDR3 length is 14 residues. Trimming removed 1 base at V and 4 bases at J, with 7 bases between. CDR3 amino acids: CASSLVGNNEKLFF. In DNA, the CDR3 is TGTGCCAGCAGCTTAGTAGGGAATAATGAAAAACTGTTTTTT.

The count of this clone is one. CDR3 in amino acids: CAIRGPGDTEAFF. The CDR3 DNA sequence: TGTGCCATCAGGGGACCTGGGGACACTGAAGCTTTCTTT. The rearrangement uses TRBV10-3 and TRBJ1-1; D is possibly TRBD1 (5 bases). V was shortened by 6 bases and J by 3 bases, with 11 bases between the two germline ends. The germline CDR1 and CDR2 sequences are ENHRY and SYGVKD. The CDR3 contains 13 residues.

The chain uses TRBV27 and TRBJ2-1, with D perhaps TRBD1 (5 bases). Germline V gives CDR1 MNHEY, CDR2 SMNVEV (reference sequence). V lost 7 bases and J 0 bases, leaving 10 bases between the germline ends. CDR3 size: 14 residues. The CDR3 DNA reads TGTGCCAGCAATAGGGGCTCCTCCTACAATGAGCAGTTCTTC. Translated, it gives CASNRGSSYNEQFF.

Only one count was recorded for this clone. At the DNA level, this CDR3 is encoded by other sequences in the same sample as well. This sequence joins TRBV7-8 and TRBJ2-3; D remains ambiguous. The germline V and J ends were trimmed by 3 bases and 3 bases, with 7 bases remaining between them. Germline V gene lookup returns CDR1 SGHVS and CDR2 FQNEAQ. This CDR3 has 13 residues. This CDR3 reads CASSLLVTDTQYF. The CDR3 DNA reads TGTGCCAGCAGCTTGCTAGTTACAGATACGCAGTATTTT.

The chain has TRBV27 and TRBJ2-3; 9 bases are a match to TRBD2. This CDR3 comprises 17 residues. Germline values: CDR1 MNHEY, CDR2 SMNVEV (reference sequence). After removal of 5 bases from V and 1 base from J, the junction contained 10 bases not matched to a gene. The chain's CDR3 is CASSAYAGGVGTDTQYF. CDR3 nucleotide sequence: TGTGCCAGCAGTGCCTATGCGGGGGGGGTAGGCACAGATACGCAGTATTTT.